The 8 T cell receptor beta chains below come from one sample, sequenced in a study of shared clonotypes between healthy human individuals (dated by TCRdb to 2018 to 2021). Preparation of the library involved the immunoSEQ multiplex PCR assay. The table comes from immuneACCESS by way of TCRdb, which keeps in-frame sequences with V and J called. Part of the clones is missing from these tables; in studies checked, under half for an unresolved V gene and the rest for unknown reasons. Here the sample has about 700,000 clones; approximately 74% occur a single time. Over 1.5% of the sample is in the top ten clones. Material: memory CD4+ T cells sorted from blood. The sample's cell subset or site, from its label and the paper: CD45RA-negative fraction. Receptors were obtained from a woman aged 25 to 39 in good health.

The gene calls are TRBV7-9 and TRBJ2-7; D is undetermined. The CDR3 loop spans 14 amino acids. Germline-derived CDR1 and CDR2 are SEHNR and FQNEAQ (reference sequence). With 0 bases removed from V and 2 bases from J, the gap between germline ends came to 8 bases. CDR3 coding DNA: TGTGCCAGCAGCTTAGCGCTTACAGCCTACGAGCAGTACTTC. As protein: CASSLALTAYEQYF.

This chain joins TRBV10-3 and TRBJ2-2, with 7 positions matching TRBD1. CDR1 ENHRY and CDR2 SYGVKD come from the germline V gene. J was trimmed by 6 bases and V by 3 bases; bases with no gene match: 7. The CDR3 has 15 amino acids. The CDR3 DNA is TGTGCCATCAGTGACACAGGGGCCCTATCCGGGGAGCTGTTTTTT. It is translated as CAISDTGALSGELFF.

With regard to this clone: Other DNA sequences in this specimen translate into the identical CDR3. The chain uses TRBV18 and TRBJ1-4, with D unclear. Germline V CDR1 and CDR2: KGHSH, LQKENI. The V end was cut by 2 bases, the J end by 0 bases, with 4 bases between. The CDR3 is 14 amino acids. In DNA, the CDR3 is TGTGCCAGCTCACCAGGGGCAACTAATGAAAAACTGTTTTTT. Translated: CASSPGATNEKLFF.

The rearrangement joins TRBV28 to TRBJ1-3; D gene uncertain. Germline CDR1 reads MDHEN; CDR2 reads SYDVKM. This CDR3 comprises 15 residues. V gave up 5 bases and J gave up 0 bases, with 11 bases separating them. CDR3 sequence reads: CASSKWEGSGNTIYF. CDR3 in DNA: TGTGCCAGCAGTAAATGGGAGGGCTCTGGAAACACCATATATTTT. Complete variable domain (other parts from reference TRBV28 and TRBJ1-3): DVKVTQSSRYLVKRTGEKVFLECVQDMDHENMFWYRQDPGLGLRLIYFSYDVKMKEKGDIPEGYSVSREKKERFSLILESASTNQTSMYLCASSKWEGSGNTIYFGEGSWLTVV.

Here the CDR3 reads CASSSPPLQGARVKLFF. The CDR3 region has the DNA TGTGCCAGCAGTTCACCTCCCCTGCAGGGGGCGCGGGTTAAACTGTTTTTT. The chain has TRBV28 and TRBJ1-4, with 8 bases identical to TRBD1. The CDR3 is 17 residues long. The junction had 18 bases not matched to a gene; V was cut back by 4 bases and J by 11 bases. The germline CDR1 and CDR2 sequences are MDHEN and SYDVKM.

The chain links TRBV9 to TRBJ1-1; 10 positions agree with TRBD1. The CDR3 length is 17 residues. Germline CDR1 and CDR2: SGDLS and YYNGEE. Trimming at V came to 0 bases and at J to 2 bases, leaving 7 bases not matched to a gene. DNA for the CDR3: TGTGCCAGCAGCGTAGCGGGACAGGGGAGTCTAAACACTGAAGCTTTCTTT. Amino acids: CASSVAGQGSLNTEAFF.

CDR3 sequence reads: CAWSPLGDLYSNQPQHF. The CDR3 DNA reads TGTGCCTGGAGTCCCCTAGGGGACCTATATAGCAATCAGCCCCAGCATTTT. The chain carries TRBV30 and TRBJ1-5; D is perhaps TRBD1 (5 bases). The CDR3 runs 17 residues. Trimming stripped 2 bases from V and 0 bases from J, with 17 bases between. The germline CDR1 and CDR2 sequences are GTSNPN and SVGIG (reference sequence). The full variable domain, in which reference TRBV30 and TRBJ1-5 provide the parts outside the CDR3, is SQTIHQWPATLVQPVGSPLSLECTVEGTSNPNLYWYRQAAGRGLQLLFYSVGIGQISSEVPQNLSASRPQDRQFILSSKKLLLSDSGFYLCAWSPLGDLYSNQPQHFGDGTRLSIL.

The V gene is TRBV20-1, the J gene TRBJ1-1; TRBD1 might be the D (5 bases). The ends were cut back, 6 bases at V and 11 bases at J, with 13 bases in the middle. The CDR3 covers 10 residues. The germline gives CDR1 DFQATT, CDR2 SNEGSKA (reference sequence). CDR3 coding DNA: TGCAGTGCCAAGGGACTTGGGGCTTTCTTT. As protein: CSAKGLGAFF.